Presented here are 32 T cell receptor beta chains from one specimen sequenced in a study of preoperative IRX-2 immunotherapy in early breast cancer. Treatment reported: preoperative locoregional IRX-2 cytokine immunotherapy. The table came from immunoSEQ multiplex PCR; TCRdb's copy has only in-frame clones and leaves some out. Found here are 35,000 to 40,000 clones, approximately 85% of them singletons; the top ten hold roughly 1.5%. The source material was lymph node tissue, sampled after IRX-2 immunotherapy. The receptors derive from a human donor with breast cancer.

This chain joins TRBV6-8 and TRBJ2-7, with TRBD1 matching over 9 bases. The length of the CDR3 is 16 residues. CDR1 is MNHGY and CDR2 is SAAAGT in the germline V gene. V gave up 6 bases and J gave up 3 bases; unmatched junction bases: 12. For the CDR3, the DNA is TGTGCCAGCAGCCGAATCTCCGGGACAGGGAGCTACGAGCAGTACTTC. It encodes CASSRISGTGSYEQYF.

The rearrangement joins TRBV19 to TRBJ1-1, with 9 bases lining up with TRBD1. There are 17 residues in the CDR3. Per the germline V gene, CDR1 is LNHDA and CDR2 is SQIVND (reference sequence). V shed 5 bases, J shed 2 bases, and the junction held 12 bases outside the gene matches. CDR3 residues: CASSRTGVYVRNTEAFF. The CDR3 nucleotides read TGTGCCAGTAGTCGGACAGGGGTATACGTCCGAAACACTGAAGCTTTCTTT.

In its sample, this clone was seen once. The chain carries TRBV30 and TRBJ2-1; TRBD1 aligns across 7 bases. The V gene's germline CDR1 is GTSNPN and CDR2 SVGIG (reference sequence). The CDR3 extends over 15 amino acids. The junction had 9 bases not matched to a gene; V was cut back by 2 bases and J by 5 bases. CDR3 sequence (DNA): TGTGCCTGGAGTCCCCGCCGGGACAGACACAATGAGCAGTTCTTC. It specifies CAWSPRRDRHNEQFF. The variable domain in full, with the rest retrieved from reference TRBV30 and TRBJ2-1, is SQTIHQWPATLVQPVGSPLSLECTVEGTSNPNLYWYRQAAGRGLQLLFYSVGIGQISSEVPQNLSASRPQDRQFILSSKKLLLSDSGFYLCAWSPRRDRHNEQFFGPGTRLTVL.

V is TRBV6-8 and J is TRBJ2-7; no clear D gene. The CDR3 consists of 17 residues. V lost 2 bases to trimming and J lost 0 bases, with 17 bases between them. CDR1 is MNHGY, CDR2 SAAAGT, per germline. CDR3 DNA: TGTGCCAGCAGTTACCCGCGCGTTGGTGGTTCCTCCTACGAGCAGTACTTC. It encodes CASSYPRVGGSSYEQYF.

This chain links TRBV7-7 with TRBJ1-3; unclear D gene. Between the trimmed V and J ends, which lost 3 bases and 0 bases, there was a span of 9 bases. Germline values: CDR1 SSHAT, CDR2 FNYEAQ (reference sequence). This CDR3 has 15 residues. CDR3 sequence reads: CASSLASNSGNTIYF. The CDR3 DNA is TGTGCCAGCAGCTTGGCCAGTAACTCTGGAAACACCATATATTTT.

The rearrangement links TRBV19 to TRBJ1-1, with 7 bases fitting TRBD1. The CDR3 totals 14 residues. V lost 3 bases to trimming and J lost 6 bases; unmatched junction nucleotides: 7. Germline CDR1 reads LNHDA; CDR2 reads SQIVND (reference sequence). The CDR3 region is CASSIPFQGAEAFF. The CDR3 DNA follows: TGTGCCAGTAGTATCCCTTTCCAGGGGGCTGAAGCTTTCTTT. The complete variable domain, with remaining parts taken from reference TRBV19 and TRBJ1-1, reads DGGITQSPKYLFRKEGQNVTLSCEQNLNHDAMYWYRQDPGQGLRLIYYSQIVNDFQKGDIAEGYSVSREKKESFPLTVTSAQKNPTAFYLCASSIPFQGAEAFFGQGTRLTVV.

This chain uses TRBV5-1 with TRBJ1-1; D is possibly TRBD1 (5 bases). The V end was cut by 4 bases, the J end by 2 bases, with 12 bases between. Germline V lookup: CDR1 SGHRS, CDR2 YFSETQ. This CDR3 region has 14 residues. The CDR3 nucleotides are TGCGCCAGCAGCCTCAGGGAGGGTAACACTGAAGCTTTCTTT. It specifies CASSLREGNTEAFF.

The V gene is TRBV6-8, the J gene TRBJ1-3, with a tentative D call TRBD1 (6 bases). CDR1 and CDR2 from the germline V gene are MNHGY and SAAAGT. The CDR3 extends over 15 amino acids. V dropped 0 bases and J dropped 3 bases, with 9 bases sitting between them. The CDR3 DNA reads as TGTGCCAGCAGTTACTCCAGGGGAATTGGAAACACCATATATTTT. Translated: CASSYSRGIGNTIYF.

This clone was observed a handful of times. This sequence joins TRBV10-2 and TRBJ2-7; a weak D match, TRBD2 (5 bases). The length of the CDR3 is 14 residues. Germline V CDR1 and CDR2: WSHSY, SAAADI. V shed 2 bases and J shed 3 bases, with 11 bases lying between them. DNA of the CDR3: TGCGCCAGCAGTGAGGGACTGGATATCTACGAGCAGTACTTC. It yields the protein CASSEGLDIYEQYF.

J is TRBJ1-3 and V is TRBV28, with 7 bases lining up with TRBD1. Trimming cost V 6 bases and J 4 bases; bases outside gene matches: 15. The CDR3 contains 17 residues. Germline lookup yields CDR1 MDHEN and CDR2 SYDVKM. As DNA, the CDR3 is TGTGCCAGCAGGCCCCAGGGCTACAGGGGAATCGGAAACACCATATATTTT. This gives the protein CASRPQGYRGIGNTIYF.

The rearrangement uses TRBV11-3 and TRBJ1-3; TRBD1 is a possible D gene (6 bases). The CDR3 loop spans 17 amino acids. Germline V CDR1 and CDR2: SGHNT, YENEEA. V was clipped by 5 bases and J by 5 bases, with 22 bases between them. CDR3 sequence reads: CASSPVPGGQIRNTIYF. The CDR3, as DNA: TGTGCCAGCAGCCCGGTCCCCGGTGGACAGATAAGAAACACCATATATTTT.

CDR3 protein: CASSISGTSSAGELFF. DNA for the CDR3: TGCGCCAGCAGCATATCCGGGACTAGCTCGGCCGGGGAGCTGTTTTTT. The chain couples TRBV5-1 to TRBJ2-2; 9 positions match TRBD2. CDR1 and CDR2 from the germline V gene are SGHRS and YFSETQ. V dropped 4 bases and J dropped 6; count of bases not matched to a gene: 10. The CDR3 consists of 16 residues. The full variable domain, with the rest looked up from reference TRBV5-1 and TRBJ2-2, is KAGVTQTPRYLIKTRGQQVTLSCSPISGHRSVSWYQQTPGQGLQFLFEYFSETQRNKGNFPGRFSGRQFSNSRSEMNVSTLELGDSALYLCASSISGTSSAGELFFGEGSRLTVL.

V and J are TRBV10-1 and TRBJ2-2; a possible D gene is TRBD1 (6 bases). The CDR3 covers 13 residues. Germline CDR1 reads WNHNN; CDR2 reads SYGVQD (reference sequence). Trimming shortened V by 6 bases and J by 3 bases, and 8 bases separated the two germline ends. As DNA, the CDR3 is TGCGCCAGCAGGGACAGATACACCGGGGAGCTGTTTTTT. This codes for CASRDRYTGELFF.

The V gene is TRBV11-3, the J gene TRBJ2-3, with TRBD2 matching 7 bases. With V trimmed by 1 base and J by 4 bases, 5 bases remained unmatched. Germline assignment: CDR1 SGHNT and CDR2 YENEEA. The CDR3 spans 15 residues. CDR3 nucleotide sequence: TGTGCCAGCAGCTTAGGGGGGGGTCCGCCAGATACGCAGTATTTT. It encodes CASSLGGGPPDTQYF.

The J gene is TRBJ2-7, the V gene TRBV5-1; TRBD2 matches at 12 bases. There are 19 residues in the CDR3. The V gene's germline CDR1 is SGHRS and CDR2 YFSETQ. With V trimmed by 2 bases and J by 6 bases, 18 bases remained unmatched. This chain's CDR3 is CASSFAWTSGVPEDLEQYF. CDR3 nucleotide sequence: TGCGCCAGCAGCTTTGCATGGACTAGCGGGGTCCCCGAAGACCTCGAGCAGTACTTC.

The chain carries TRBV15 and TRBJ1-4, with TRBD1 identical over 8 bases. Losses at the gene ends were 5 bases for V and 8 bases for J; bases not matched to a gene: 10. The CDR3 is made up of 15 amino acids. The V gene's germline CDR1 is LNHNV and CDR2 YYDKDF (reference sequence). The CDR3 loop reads CATSRSGGEGEKLFF. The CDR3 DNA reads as TGTGCCACCAGCCGCTCAGGGGGCGAGGGGGAAAAACTGTTTTTT.

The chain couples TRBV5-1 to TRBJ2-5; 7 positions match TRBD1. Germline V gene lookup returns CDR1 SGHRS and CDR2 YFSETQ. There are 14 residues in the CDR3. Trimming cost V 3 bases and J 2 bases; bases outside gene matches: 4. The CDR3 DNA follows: TGCGCCAGCAGCTCAGGGACAGCTCAAGAGACCCAGTACTTC. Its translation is CASSSGTAQETQYF.

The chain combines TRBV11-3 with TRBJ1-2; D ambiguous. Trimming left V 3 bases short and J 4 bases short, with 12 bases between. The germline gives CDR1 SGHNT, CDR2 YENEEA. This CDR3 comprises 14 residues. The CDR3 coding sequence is TGTGCCAGCAGCTTGGCTGACACCCTCTATGGCTACACCTTC. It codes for CASSLADTLYGYTF.

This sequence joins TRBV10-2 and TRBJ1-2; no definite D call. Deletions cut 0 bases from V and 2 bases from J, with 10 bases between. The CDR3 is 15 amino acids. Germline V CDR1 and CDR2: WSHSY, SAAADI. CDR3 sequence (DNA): TGCGCCAGCAGTGAGTCCGGGCCCGCCAACTATGGCTACACCTTC. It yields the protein CASSESGPANYGYTF.

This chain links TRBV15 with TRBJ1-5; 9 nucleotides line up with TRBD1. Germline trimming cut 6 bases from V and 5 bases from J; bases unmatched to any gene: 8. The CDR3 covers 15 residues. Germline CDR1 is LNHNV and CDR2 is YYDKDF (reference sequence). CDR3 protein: CATRNHRGLDQPQHF. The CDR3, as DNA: TGTGCCACCAGAAACCACAGGGGGCTGGATCAGCCCCAGCATTTT.

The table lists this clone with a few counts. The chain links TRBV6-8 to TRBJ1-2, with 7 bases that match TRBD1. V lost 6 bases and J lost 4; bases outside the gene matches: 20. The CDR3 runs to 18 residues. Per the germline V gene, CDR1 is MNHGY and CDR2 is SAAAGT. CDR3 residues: CASRKTFTGTERIYGYTF. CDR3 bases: TGTGCCAGCAGAAAAACTTTCACCGGGACAGAGCGCATCTATGGCTACACCTTC.

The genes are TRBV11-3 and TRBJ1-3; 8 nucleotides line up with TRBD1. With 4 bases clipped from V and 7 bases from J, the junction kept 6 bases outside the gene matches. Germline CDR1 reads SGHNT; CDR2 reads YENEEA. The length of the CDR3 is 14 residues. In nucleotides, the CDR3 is TGTGCCAGCAGCTCGACAGGGGAGTGGAACACCATATATTTT. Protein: CASSSTGEWNTIYF.

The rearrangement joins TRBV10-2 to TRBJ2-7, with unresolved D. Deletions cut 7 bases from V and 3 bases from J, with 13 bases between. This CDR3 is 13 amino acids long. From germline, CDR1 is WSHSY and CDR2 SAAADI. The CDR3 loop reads CASMPDQLYEQYF. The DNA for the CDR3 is TGCGCCAGCATGCCCGACCAGCTCTACGAGCAGTACTTC.

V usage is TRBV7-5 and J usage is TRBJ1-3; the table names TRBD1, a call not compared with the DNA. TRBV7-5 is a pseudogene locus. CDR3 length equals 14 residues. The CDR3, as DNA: TGTGCCAGCAGCCAGGGCGACAGAGGAAACACCATATATTTT. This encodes CASSQGDRGNTIYF.

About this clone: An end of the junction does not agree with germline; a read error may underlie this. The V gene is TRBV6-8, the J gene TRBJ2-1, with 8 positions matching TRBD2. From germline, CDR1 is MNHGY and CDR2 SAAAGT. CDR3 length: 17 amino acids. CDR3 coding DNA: TGTGCCATCAGTGGCCTAAGCGGGGGAGGAACCTACAATGAGCAGTTCTTC. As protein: CAISGLSGGGTYNEQFF.

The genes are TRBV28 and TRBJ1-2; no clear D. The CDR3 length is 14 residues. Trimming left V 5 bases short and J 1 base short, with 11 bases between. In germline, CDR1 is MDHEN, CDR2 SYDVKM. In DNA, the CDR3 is TGTGCCAGCAGTCCCCTAAGTTATAACTATGGCTACACCTTC. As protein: CASSPLSYNYGYTF.

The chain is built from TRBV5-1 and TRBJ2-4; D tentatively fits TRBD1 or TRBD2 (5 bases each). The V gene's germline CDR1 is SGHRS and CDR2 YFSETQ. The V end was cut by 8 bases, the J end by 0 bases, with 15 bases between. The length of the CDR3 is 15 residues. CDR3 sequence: CASQRGDLAKNIQYF. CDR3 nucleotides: TGCGCCAGTCAGAGAGGGGATCTAGCCAAAAACATTCAGTACTTC.

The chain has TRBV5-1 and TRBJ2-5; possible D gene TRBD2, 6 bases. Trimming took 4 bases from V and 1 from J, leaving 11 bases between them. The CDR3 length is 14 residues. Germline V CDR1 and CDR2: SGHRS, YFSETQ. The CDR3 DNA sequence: TGCGCCAGCAGCCAGGGACTCCCCCAAGAGACCCAGTACTTC. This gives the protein CASSQGLPQETQYF.

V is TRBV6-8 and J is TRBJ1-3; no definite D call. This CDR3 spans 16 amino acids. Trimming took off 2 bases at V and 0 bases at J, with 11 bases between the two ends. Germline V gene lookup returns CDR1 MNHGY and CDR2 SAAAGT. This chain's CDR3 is CASSYAATGSGNTIYF. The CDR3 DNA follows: TGTGCCAGCAGTTACGCAGCTACCGGCTCTGGAAACACCATATATTTT.

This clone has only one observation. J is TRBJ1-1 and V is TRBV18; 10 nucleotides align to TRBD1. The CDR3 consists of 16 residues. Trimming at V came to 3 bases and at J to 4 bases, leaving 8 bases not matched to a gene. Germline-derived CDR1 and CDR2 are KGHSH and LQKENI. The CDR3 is CASSPRTGGTLTEAFF. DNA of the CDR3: TGTGCCAGCTCACCGCGGACAGGGGGGACCCTCACTGAAGCTTTCTTT.

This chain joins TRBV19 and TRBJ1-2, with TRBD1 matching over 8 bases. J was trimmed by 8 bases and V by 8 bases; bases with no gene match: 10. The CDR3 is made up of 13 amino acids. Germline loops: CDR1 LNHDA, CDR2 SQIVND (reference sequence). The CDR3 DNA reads TGTGCCAGTGAAAAGGACAGGGCCGGGGGCTACACCTTC. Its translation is CASEKDRAGGYTF.

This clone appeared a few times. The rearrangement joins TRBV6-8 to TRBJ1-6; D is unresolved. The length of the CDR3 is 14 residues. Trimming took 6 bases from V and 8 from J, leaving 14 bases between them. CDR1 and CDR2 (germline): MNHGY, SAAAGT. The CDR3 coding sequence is TGTGCCAGCAGGTCGACCGGCAGCTATTCACCCCTCCACTTT. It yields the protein CASRSTGSYSPLHF.